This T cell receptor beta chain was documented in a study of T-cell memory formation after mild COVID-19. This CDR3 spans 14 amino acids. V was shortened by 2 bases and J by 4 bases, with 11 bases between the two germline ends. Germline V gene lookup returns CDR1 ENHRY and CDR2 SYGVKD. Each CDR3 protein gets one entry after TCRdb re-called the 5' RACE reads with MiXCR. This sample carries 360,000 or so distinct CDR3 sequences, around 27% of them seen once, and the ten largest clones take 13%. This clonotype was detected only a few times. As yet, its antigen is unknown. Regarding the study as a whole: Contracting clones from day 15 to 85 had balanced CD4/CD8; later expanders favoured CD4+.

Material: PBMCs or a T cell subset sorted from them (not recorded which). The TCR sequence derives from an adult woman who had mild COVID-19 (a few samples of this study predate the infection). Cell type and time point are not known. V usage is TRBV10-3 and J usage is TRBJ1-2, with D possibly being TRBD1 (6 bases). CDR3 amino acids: CAISEGGQSYGYTF. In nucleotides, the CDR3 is TGTGCCATCAGTGAGGGTGGACAGAGCTATGGCTACACCTTC.